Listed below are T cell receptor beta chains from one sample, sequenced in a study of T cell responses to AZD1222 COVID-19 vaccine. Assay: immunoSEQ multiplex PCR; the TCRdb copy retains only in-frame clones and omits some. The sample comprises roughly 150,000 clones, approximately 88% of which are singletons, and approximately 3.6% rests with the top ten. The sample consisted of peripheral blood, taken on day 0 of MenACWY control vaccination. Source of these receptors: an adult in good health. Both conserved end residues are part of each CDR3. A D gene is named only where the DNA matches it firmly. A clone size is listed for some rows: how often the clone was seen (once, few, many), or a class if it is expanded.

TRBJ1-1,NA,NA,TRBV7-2,CASSGGTIMNTEAFF,TGTGCCAGCAGCGGCGGGACCATTATGAACACTGAAGCTTTCTTT
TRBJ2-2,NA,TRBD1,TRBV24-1,CATRIGTGDTGELFF,TGTGCCACCAGAATTGGGACAGGGGACACCGGGGAGCTGTTTTTT
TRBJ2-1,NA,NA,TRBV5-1,CASSTGTANNEQFF,TGCGCCAGCAGCACTGGGACGGCGAACAATGAGCAGTTCTTC
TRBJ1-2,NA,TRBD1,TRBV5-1,CASSGGQPANYGYTF,TGCGCCAGCAGCGGGGGACAGCCTGCTAACTATGGCTACACCTTC
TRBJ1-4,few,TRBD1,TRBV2,CASSERTGGNEKLFF,TGTGCCAGCAGTGAAAGGACAGGGGGTAATGAAAAACTGTTTTTT
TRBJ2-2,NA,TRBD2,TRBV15,CATSRLRESGELFF,TGTGCCACCAGCAGACTGCGGGAGTCCGGGGAGCTGTTTTTT
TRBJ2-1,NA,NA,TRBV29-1,CSVNHREAYNEQFF,TGCAGCGTTAACCACAGGGAGGCATACAATGAGCAGTTCTTC
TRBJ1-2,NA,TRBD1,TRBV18,CASSLLRGEGQGGYGYTF,TGTGCCAGCTCACTCCTTCGCGGAGAGGGACAGGGCGGCTATGGCTACACCTTC
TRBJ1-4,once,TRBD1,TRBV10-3,CAIRPTGGREKLFF,TGTGCCATCCGCCCGACAGGGGGCCGGGAAAAACTGTTTTTT
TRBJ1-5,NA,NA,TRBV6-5,CASSLQAGGQPQHF,TGTGCCAGCAGTTTACAGGCCGGTGGCCAGCCCCAGCATTTT
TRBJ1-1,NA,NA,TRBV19,CASSIVRGPEAFF,TGTGCCAGTAGTATAGTACGGGGTCCTGAAGCTTTCTTT
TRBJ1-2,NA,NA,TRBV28,CASSLMGGGYGYGYTF,TGTGCCAGCAGTCTTATGGGAGGGGGGTATGGCTATGGCTACACCTTC
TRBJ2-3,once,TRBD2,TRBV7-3,CASSLTGGAGGSTDTQYF,TGTGCCAGCAGCTTAACGGGTGGAGCGGGGGGTAGCACAGATACGCAGTATTTT